Shown below are 6 T cell receptor beta chains from a single sample sequenced in a study of blood T cell repertoires in COVID-19. Clones were read by immunoSEQ multiplex PCR, and TCRdb kept only the in-frame ones, dropping some. The table includes some 220,000 clones, over 75% detected once. Input material: peripheral blood. The receptors come from a woman in her 70s with COVID-19, enrolled during active disease.

V gene TRBV10-3 combines with J gene TRBJ1-2; maybe TRBD1 (6 bases). V lost 6 bases and J lost 1, with 15 bases in between. This CDR3 is 15 amino acids long. Germline V CDR1 and CDR2: ENHRY, SYGVKD. CDR3 sequence: CAISLEGQLNYGYTF. As DNA, the CDR3 is TGTGCCATCAGCCTGGAAGGACAGCTTAACTATGGCTACACCTTC.

As regards this clone: Other DNA variants within this sample encode the same CDR3. This rearrangement joins TRBV6-2 or TRBV6-3 to TRBJ2-1; TRBD2 is a possible D gene (5 bases). Germline values: CDR1 MNHEY, CDR2 SVGEGT. Trimming took 2 bases from V and 1 from J, leaving 9 bases between them. The length of the CDR3 is 15 residues. The CDR3: CASSYGGSSYNEQFF. The DNA of the CDR3 is TGTGCCAGCAGTTACGGTGGGAGTTCCTACAATGAGCAGTTCTTC.

The V call is TRBV19, the J call TRBJ1-2; 7 bases agree with TRBD1. Per the germline V gene, CDR1 is LNHDA and CDR2 is SQIVND (reference sequence). V lost 5 bases and J lost 5; bases outside the gene matches: 2. The CDR3 is 12 residues long. CDR3 loop: CASSGTVYGYTF. CDR3 nucleotide sequence: TGTGCCAGTAGTGGGACAGTTTATGGCTACACCTTC.

The chain couples TRBV18 to TRBJ2-7; 7 nucleotides agree with TRBD2. The germline V gene has CDR1 KGHSH and CDR2 LQKENI. The CDR3 is 16 amino acids. Trimming took 0 bases from V and 2 from J; bases not matched to a gene: 7. CDR3 DNA sequence: TGTGCCAGCTCACCACCGGTTAGCGGGCAAACCTACGAGCAGTACTTC. Its protein product is CASSPPVSGQTYEQYF.

This clone has a handful of counts. V is TRBV7-2 and J is TRBJ1-1; D is unresolved. Germline V gives CDR1 SGHTA, CDR2 FQGNSA. The CDR3 runs 13 residues. Trimming cost V 5 bases and J 4 bases, with 11 bases left between them. The CDR3 is CASSLSPGTEAFF. Written as DNA, the CDR3 is TGTGCCAGCAGCCTGAGTCCGGGCACTGAAGCTTTCTTT.

V usage is TRBV11-2 and J usage is TRBJ2-5; TRBD2 aligns across 8 bases. This CDR3 is built from 18 residues. Trimming took 5 bases from V and 5 from J; bases not matched to a gene: 19. Germline V gene lookup returns CDR1 SGHAT and CDR2 FQNNGV. The CDR3 DNA reads TGTGCCAGCAGCCCCTCCTGGGATCTAGCGGGTCGGAGGGAGACCCAGTACTTC. Its translation is CASSPSWDLAGRRETQYF.